This T cell receptor (beta chain) came from a study of CD8 T cells in ankylosing spondylitis. Study conclusions and caveats: Reportedly, significant enrichment of disease-linked clones occurred in matched ankylosing spondylitis synovial fluid. Blood of patients with ankylosing spondylitis appeared to be characterized by a TCR beta motif of several highly homologous variants.

Comments on this clonotype: The target antigen is unknown.

Making the TCR beta libraries involved quantitative 5'-RACE with molecular barcodes. Each CDR3 protein gets one entry after TCRdb re-called the 5' RACE reads with MiXCR. The sample lists almost 250,000 distinct CDR3 sequences, roughly 32% occurring once. The junction had 4 bases not matched to a gene; V was cut back by 10 bases and J by 0 bases. Germline V gene lookup returns CDR1 SNHLY and CDR2 FYNNEI. This CDR3 comprises 13 residues. The sequence came from a male donor with ankylosing spondylitis or in good health (not recorded which). The chain uses TRBV2 and TRBJ2-3, with 7 bases lining up with TRBD1. Sequencing was performed on blood, either unsorted or a sorted T cell fraction (not recorded which). The CDR3 DNA sequence: TGTGCCATTACAGGGGAAAGCACAGATACGCAGTATTTT. This translates into CAITGESTDTQYF.